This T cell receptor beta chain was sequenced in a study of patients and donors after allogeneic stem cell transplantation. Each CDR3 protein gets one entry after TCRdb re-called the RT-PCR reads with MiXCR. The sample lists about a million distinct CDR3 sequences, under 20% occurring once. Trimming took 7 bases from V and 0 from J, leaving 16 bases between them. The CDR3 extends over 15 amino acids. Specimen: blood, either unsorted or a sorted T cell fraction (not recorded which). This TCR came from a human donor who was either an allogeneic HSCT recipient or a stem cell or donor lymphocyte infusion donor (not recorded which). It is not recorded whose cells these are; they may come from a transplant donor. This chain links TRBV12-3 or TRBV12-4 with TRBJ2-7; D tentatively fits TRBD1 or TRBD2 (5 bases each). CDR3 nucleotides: TGTGCCAGCATCATCCTCCGGGACGGCTCCTACGAGCAGTACTTC. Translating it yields CASIILRDGSYEQYF.